This T cell receptor beta chain was observed in a study of shared clonotypes between healthy human individuals. Each donor was a Caucasian adult residing in Nashville, Tennessee. Regarding the study as a whole: Sequencing depth was a factor that was expected to affect clonotype sharing among donors.

The CDR3 is 15 residues long. V trimming: 5 bases; J trimming: 1 base; junction bases outside the gene matches: 8. The V gene's germline CDR1 is SEHNR and CDR2 FQNEAQ (reference sequence). This clone was picked up one time. The antigen remains unidentified. Produced via immunoSEQ multiplex PCR; TCRdb's table is partial and in-frame only. The table includes about 470,000 clones, about 76% detected once. The rearrangement joins TRBV7-9 to TRBJ2-7, with 7 positions matching TRBD2. This sequence originates from a woman aged 40 to 49 in good health. Some clones in this sample may be carry-over from other donors' samples. Sequencing was done on a sample of PBMCs. The CDR3 sequence: CASSGLGWVSYEQYF. In nucleotides, the CDR3 is TGTGCCAGCAGCGGACTAGGATGGGTTTCCTACGAGCAGTACTTC.